This T cell receptor (beta chain) was sequenced in a study of technical replicates of blood from several donors. Profiling relied on immunoSEQ multiplex PCR, and the TCRdb table lists in-frame clones only, not all of them. Here the sample spans 65,000 to 85,000 clones, about nine tenths being singletons. This clonotype originated in a human donor in good health. Sequenced material: T cells isolated from PBMCs.

The CDR3 DNA sequence: TGTGCCAGCTCACCGTCGGGGAGGCCCGAAAAACTGTTTTTT. Its translation is CASSPSGRPEKLFF. The rearrangement uses TRBV18 and TRBJ1-4, with D unclear. Germline CDR1 is KGHSH and CDR2 is LQKENI. The CDR3 consists of 14 residues. With 3 bases removed from V and 8 bases from J, the gap between germline ends came to 13 bases.